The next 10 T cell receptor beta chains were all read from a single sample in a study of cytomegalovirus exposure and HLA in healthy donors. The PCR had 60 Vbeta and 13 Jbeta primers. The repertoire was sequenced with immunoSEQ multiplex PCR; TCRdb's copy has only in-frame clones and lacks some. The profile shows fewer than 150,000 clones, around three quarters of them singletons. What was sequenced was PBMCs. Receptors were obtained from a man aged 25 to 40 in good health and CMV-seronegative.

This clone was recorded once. The chain's CDR3 is CASSKTSSDHNEQFF. In nucleotides, the CDR3 is TGTGCCAGCAGCAAGACTAGCAGCGATCACAATGAGCAGTTCTTC. The chain joins TRBV11-3 to TRBJ2-1; TRBD2 matches at 7 bases. V dropped 5 bases and J dropped 5; count of bases not matched to a gene: 9. CDR3 length equals 15 residues. Germline-derived CDR1 and CDR2 are SGHNT and YENEEA.

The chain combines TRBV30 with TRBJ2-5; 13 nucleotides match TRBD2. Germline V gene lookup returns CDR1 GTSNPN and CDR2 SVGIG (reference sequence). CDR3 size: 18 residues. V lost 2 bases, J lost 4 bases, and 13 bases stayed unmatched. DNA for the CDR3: TGTGCCTGGAGTCCATGGACTAGCGGGAGACGGGATAGAGAGACCCAGTACTTC. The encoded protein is CAWSPWTSGRRDRETQYF.

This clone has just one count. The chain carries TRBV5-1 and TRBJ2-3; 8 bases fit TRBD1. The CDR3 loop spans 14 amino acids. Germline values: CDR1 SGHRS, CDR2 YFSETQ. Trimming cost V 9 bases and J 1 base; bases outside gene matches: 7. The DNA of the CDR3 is TGCGCCACCACACAGGGGGTTCGCACAGATACGCAGTATTTT. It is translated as CATTQGVRTDTQYF.

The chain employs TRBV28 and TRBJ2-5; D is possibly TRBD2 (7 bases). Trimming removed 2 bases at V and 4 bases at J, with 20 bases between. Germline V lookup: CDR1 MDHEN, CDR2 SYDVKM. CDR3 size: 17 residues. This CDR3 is CASSLGGEGGLLETQYF. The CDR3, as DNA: TGTGCCAGCAGTTTAGGAGGGGAGGGGGGGCTACTAGAGACCCAGTACTTC.

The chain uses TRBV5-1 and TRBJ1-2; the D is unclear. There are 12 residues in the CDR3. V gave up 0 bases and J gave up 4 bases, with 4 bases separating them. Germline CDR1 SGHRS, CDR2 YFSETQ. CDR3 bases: TGCGCCAGCAGCTTGGACAGCTATGGCTACACCTTC. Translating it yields CASSLDSYGYTF.

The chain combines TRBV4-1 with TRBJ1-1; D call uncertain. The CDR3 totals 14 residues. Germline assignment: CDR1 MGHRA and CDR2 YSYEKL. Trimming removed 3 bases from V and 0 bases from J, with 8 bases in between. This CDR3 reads CASSQRHLNTEAFF. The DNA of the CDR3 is TGCGCCAGCAGCCAGAGACACCTGAACACTGAAGCTTTCTTT.

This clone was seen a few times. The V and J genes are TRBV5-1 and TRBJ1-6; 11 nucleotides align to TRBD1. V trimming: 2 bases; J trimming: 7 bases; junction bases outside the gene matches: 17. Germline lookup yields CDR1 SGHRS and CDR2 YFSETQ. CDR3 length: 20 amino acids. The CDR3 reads CASSLRSKTGTGGMNSPLHF. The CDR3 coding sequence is TGCGCCAGCAGCTTAAGATCGAAAACCGGGACAGGGGGTATGAATTCACCCCTCCACTTT.

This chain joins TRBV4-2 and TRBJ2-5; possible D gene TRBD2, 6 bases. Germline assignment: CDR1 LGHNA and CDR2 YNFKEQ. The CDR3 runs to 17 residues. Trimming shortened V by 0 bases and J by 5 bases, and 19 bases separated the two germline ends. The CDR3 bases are TGTGCCAGCAGCCAAGAGACGCCACAACTAGCCGGGGAGACCCAGTACTTC. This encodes CASSQETPQLAGETQYF.

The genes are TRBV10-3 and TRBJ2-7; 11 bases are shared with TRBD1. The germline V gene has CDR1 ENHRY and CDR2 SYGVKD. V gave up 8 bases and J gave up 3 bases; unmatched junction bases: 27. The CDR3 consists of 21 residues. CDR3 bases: TGTGCCATCCTTCGTACCGGGACAGGGGGTCTCCTCAAACAACTTCACTACGAGCAGTACTTC. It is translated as CAILRTGTGGLLKQLHYEQYF.

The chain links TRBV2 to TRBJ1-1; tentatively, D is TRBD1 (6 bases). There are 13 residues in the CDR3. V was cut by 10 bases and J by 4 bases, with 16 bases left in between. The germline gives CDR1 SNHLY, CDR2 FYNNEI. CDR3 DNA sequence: TGTGCCATCTACGGGACACCGGGCACTGAAGCTTTCTTT. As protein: CAIYGTPGTEAFF.